These 5 T cell receptor beta chains were all obtained from the same sample, sequenced in a study of OX40 agonist ivuxolimab in advanced cancers. The library was obtained by the immunoSEQ multiplex PCR assay. What TCRdb holds here is the immuneACCESS table cut down to in-frame rearrangements. Part of the clones is not present; checked against another copy, under half of the missing clones reflect an unresolved V gene, and the others are unexplained. This sample holds 100,000 to 150,000 clones; 90% were observed only once. The ten top clones hold approximately 1.1% of the sample. Sequencing used CD4+ or CD8+ T cells sorted from blood, obtained in a trial of the OX40 agonist ivuxolimab. Receptor source: an adult with an advanced solid tumor such as melanoma, head and neck, liver or kidney cancer.

The gene calls are TRBV5-1 and TRBJ2-2; 7 bases are shared with TRBD1. Germline CDR1 reads SGHRS; CDR2 reads YFSETQ. V shed 1 base and J 6 bases; nucleotides not matched to a gene: 9. CDR3 length: 16 amino acids. CDR3 region: CASSLFRQGFSGELFF. CDR3 coding DNA: TGCGCCAGCAGCTTGTTTCGACAGGGTTTCTCCGGGGAGCTGTTTTTT. Together with reference TRBV5-1 and TRBJ2-2, the CDR3 gives the full variable domain: KAGVTQTPRYLIKTRGQQVTLSCSPISGHRSVSWYQQTPGQGLQFLFEYFSETQRNKGNFPGRFSGRQFSNSRSEMNVSTLELGDSALYLCASSLFRQGFSGELFFGEGSRLTVL.

The genes are TRBV5-4 and TRBJ2-5; TRBD2 matches 8 bases. This CDR3 has 15 amino acids. With V trimmed by 1 base and J by 3 bases, 5 bases remained unmatched. The V gene's germline CDR1 is SGHNT and CDR2 YYREEE (reference sequence). This CDR3 reads CASSLNGLAEETQYF. DNA for the CDR3: TGTGCCAGCAGCTTGAATGGACTAGCTGAAGAGACCCAGTACTTC.

The V and J genes are TRBV5-1 and TRBJ1-2; 7 bases line up with TRBD1. The germline V gene has CDR1 SGHRS and CDR2 YFSETQ. The CDR3 runs to 14 residues. Germline trimming cut 4 bases from V and 4 bases from J; bases unmatched to any gene: 7. DNA of the CDR3: TGCGCCAGCAGCCCGGGACAGACCTCCTATGGCTACACCTTC. This sequence encodes CASSPGQTSYGYTF.

The rearrangement joins TRBV28 to TRBJ1-2; 7 nucleotides line up with TRBD1. The V segment lost 4 bases and the J segment 5 bases; nucleotides outside the gene matches: 1. The V gene's germline CDR1 is MDHEN and CDR2 SYDVKM. The CDR3 length is 12 residues. The chain's CDR3 is CASSSGGYGYTF. The DNA of the CDR3 is TGTGCCAGCAGTTCAGGGGGATATGGCTACACCTTC.

Written as DNA, the CDR3 is TGTGCCAGCAGCTTACAACCTACCGGGGGTGGCTACACCTTC. This codes for CASSLQPTGGGYTF. This chain links TRBV7-3 with TRBJ1-2; weak D call: TRBD1 (5 bases). The V end lost 2 bases, the J end lost 7 bases, and 14 bases lay between the germline ends. Germline loops: CDR1 SGHTA, CDR2 FQGTGA. There are 14 residues in the CDR3.